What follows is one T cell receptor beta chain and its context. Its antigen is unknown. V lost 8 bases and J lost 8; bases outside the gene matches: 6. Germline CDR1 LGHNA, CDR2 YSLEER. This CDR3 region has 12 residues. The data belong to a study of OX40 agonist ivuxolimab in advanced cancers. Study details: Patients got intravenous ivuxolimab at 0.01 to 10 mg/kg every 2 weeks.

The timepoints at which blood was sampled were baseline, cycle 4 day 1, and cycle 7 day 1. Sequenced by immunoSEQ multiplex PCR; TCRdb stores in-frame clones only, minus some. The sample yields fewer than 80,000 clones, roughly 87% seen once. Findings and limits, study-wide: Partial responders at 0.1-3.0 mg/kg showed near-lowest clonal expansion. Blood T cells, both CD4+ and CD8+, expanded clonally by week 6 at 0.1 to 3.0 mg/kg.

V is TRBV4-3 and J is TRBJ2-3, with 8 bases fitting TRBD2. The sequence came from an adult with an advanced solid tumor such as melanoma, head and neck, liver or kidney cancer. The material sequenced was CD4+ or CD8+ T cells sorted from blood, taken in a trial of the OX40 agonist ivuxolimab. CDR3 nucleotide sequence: TGCGCCAGCGGGAACCGGGAGGGTACGCAGTATTTT. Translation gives CASGNREGTQYF.